The clone carrying this TCR beta chain occurred once. This sample was taken from a study of shared clonotypes between healthy human individuals. The assay was immunoSEQ multiplex PCR, and TCRdb's table has in-frame clones only and misses some. This table holds around 2,000,000 clones, roughly 96% found once. Per germline, CDR1 MNHNY and CDR2 SVGAGI (reference sequence). The junction had 6 bases not matched to a gene; V was cut back by 4 bases and J by 2 bases. CDR3 length equals 15 residues. The sample comprised naive CD4+ T cells sorted from blood. The subset was: CD45RA+ positively selected. V and J are TRBV6-6 and TRBJ2-5; 8 nucleotides align to TRBD1. The clonotype was recovered from a man aged 18 to 29 in good health. The CDR3 region is CASSWGRGLQETQYF. The CDR3 DNA follows: TGTGCCAGCAGTTGGGGCAGGGGGCTTCAAGAGACCCAGTACTTC.